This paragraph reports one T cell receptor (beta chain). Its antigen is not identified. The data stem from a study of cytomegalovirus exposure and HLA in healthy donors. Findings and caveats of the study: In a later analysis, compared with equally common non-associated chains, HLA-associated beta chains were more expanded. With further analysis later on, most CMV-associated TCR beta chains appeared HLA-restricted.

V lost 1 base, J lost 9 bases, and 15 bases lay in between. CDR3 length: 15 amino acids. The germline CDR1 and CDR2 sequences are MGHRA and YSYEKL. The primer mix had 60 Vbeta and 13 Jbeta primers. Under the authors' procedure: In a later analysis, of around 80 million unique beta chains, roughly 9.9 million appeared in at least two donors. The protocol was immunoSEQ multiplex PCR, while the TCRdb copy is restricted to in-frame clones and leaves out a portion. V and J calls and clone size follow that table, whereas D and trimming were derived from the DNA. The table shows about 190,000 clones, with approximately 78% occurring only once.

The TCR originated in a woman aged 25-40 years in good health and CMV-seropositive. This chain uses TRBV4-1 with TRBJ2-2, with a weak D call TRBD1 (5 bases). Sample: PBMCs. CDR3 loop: CASSQVATSGRELFF. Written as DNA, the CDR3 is TGCGCCAGCAGCCAAGTGGCAACCTCAGGGCGGGAGCTGTTTTTT.